The present TCR beta chain was sequenced within a study of T-cell memory formation after mild COVID-19. The study, taken as a whole, reports: Later expanders leaned CD4+, whereas clones that contracted between day 15 and 85 were balanced CD4/CD8.

This clonotype was recorded a few times. Its antigen is undetermined. TCRdb used MiXCR to reprocess the 5' RACE reads, holding one entry per CDR3 protein. The table has roughly 80,000 distinct CDR3 sequences, around 25% seen once. Trimming removed 0 bases from V and 0 bases from J; junction bases left unmatched: 4. The germline CDR1 and CDR2 sequences are SGDLS and YYNGEE. CDR3 length equals 16 residues. The rearrangement links TRBV9 to TRBJ2-3, with 7 positions matching TRBD2. Material: PBMCs or a T cell subset sorted from them (not recorded which). This receptor was identified in a man between 18 and 29 years old who had mild COVID-19 (a few samples of this study predate the infection). Cell type and time point are not known. The CDR3: CASSVGGGSSTDTQYF. The CDR3 DNA reads as TGTGCCAGCAGCGTAGGCGGGGGATCTAGCACAGATACGCAGTATTTT.